Following are 22 T cell receptor beta chains from one sample sequenced in a study of blood T cells in healthy people across ages. Alongside a J-beta primer mix, a sample-barcoded 5' primer served in a second PCR lasting 7 to 11 cycles. TCRdb re-derived calls from the 5' RACE reads in MiXCR, one entry per CDR3 protein. There are about 780,000 distinct CDR3 sequences in the sample; roughly 25% occur only once, and roughly 3.1% lies in the top ten. This sample also appeared in a second study, on T cells of mothers and their children.

Sequencing was carried out using blood. These receptors originate from a boy between 10 and 17 years old in good health.

This chain links TRBV2 with TRBJ1-3, with D possibly being TRBD1 (6 bases). The CDR3 consists of 16 residues. Trimming left V 8 bases short and J 0 bases short, with 17 bases between. From germline, CDR1 is SNHLY and CDR2 FYNNEI. This CDR3 is CASVTDSLYSGNTIYF. CDR3 sequence (DNA): TGTGCCAGCGTAACGGACAGCCTCTACTCTGGAAACACCATATATTTT.

This sequence joins TRBV12-3 or TRBV12-4 and TRBJ1-3; D call uncertain. The CDR3 has 13 amino acids. Deletions cut 7 bases from V and 4 bases from J, with 11 bases between. The CDR3 DNA reads TGTGCCAGCACTGAGCTCGGAGGAAACACCATATATTTT. It specifies CASTELGGNTIYF.

The chain combines TRBV20-1 with TRBJ1-1; tentative D call: TRBD1 (6 bases). Trimming pared 0 bases from V and 6 bases from J, leaving 14 bases between. The germline V gene encodes CDR1 DFQATT and CDR2 SNEGSKA (reference sequence). The CDR3 is made up of 14 amino acids. Written as DNA, the CDR3 is TGCAGTGCTAGAGATCTCGGCAGGGGCGCTGAAGCTTTCTTT. Translating it yields CSARDLGRGAEAFF.

This clonotype has just one count. V gene TRBV7-6 combines with J gene TRBJ2-5; no clear D gene. V was trimmed by 7 bases and J by 0 bases, leaving 9 bases between them. The CDR3 totals 13 residues. Per the germline V gene, CDR1 is SGHVS and CDR2 is FNYEAQ. Here the CDR3 reads CASKGWDQETQYF. In nucleotides, the CDR3 is TGTGCCAGCAAAGGGTGGGACCAAGAGACCCAGTACTTC.

This clonotype was seen more than once but under ten times. The genes are TRBV7-8 and TRBJ1-4, with D unclear. This CDR3 is built from 15 residues. V gave up 0 bases and J gave up 6 bases, with 11 bases separating them. Germline V gives CDR1 SGHVS, CDR2 FQNEAQ. The CDR3 region is CASSLASHPDEKLFF. CDR3 nucleotides: TGTGCCAGCAGCTTAGCGTCCCACCCCGATGAAAAACTGTTTTTT.

Only a few counts were recorded for this clonotype. This sequence joins TRBV20-1 and TRBJ1-2, with D possibly being TRBD1 (6 bases). V was pared by 3 bases and J by 0 bases, with 23 bases between. The CDR3 is 18 amino acids. CDR1 is DFQATT and CDR2 is SNEGSKA in the germline V gene (reference sequence). The CDR3 is CSASLNLGQSGANYGYTF. Here the CDR3 DNA reads TGCAGTGCTAGTTTAAATCTAGGACAGTCGGGAGCTAACTATGGCTACACCTTC.

The V and J genes are TRBV10-1 and TRBJ2-5, with 8 bases lining up with TRBD2. The J call may be faulty, since TRBJ2-7 better matches the DNA end. CDR1 WNHNN and CDR2 SYGVQD come from the germline V gene (reference sequence). The CDR3 covers 15 residues. The CDR3 region is CASSDMRGVSYEQYF. The CDR3 DNA reads TGCGCCAGCAGTGATATGCGGGGGGTGTCCTACGAGCAGTACTTC.

This clonotype was seen a few times. The chain is built from TRBV9 and TRBJ1-4; D is undetermined. CDR1 and CDR2 from the germline V gene are SGDLS and YYNGEE. The CDR3 extends over 16 amino acids. V dropped 0 bases and J dropped 0 bases, with 9 bases sitting between them. The CDR3 spells CASSVGAGPTNEKLFF. The CDR3 DNA is TGTGCCAGCAGCGTAGGAGCAGGACCAACTAATGAAAAACTGTTTTTT.

This clonotype was detected only a few times. CDR3 coding DNA: TGTGCCAGCAGTGGACACTATGGCTACACCTTC. This translates into CASSGHYGYTF. This chain uses TRBV28 with TRBJ1-2; D call uncertain. With 5 bases removed from V and 3 bases from J, the gap between germline ends came to 4 bases. Germline V gene data show CDR1 as MDHEN and CDR2 as SYDVKM. This CDR3 has 11 residues.

A few counts support this clonotype. The V and J genes are TRBV27 and TRBJ2-7; no clear D. CDR1 is MNHEY, CDR2 SMNVEV, per germline (reference sequence). This CDR3 contains 15 residues. V was shortened by 8 bases and J by 0 bases, with 17 bases between the two germline ends. In nucleotides, the CDR3 is TGTGCCAGCTCGGAGCGCCCTTCCTACTCCTACGAGCAGTACTTC. It codes for CASSERPSYSYEQYF.

The chain joins TRBV18 to TRBJ1-6, with D perhaps TRBD1 (5 bases). V lost 4 bases and J lost 2, with 12 bases in between. In germline, CDR1 is KGHSH, CDR2 LQKENI. This CDR3 is 16 amino acids long. CDR3 bases: TGTGCCAGCTCACTGACCAGGGCCGCCTATAATTCACCCCTCCACTTT. Its translation is CASSLTRAAYNSPLHF.

V gene TRBV19 combines with J gene TRBJ1-5; 7 bases map to TRBD1. This CDR3 region has 16 residues. V shed 3 bases, J shed 4 bases, and the junction held 9 bases outside the gene matches. The germline V gene has CDR1 LNHDA and CDR2 SQIVND (reference sequence). CDR3 loop: CASSIPGTALNQPQHF. In nucleotides, the CDR3 is TGTGCCAGTAGTATCCCCGGGACAGCTCTTAATCAGCCCCAGCATTTT.

The rearrangement uses TRBV10-3 and TRBJ2-1; D is ambiguous. Germline CDR1 and CDR2: ENHRY and SYGVKD. This CDR3 is built from 15 residues. V was cut by 7 bases and J by 3 bases, with 16 bases left in between. The CDR3 bases are TGTGCCATCACCGACCCGAAGGGTATCTACAATGAGCAGTTCTTC. Translating it yields CAITDPKGIYNEQFF.

This clonotype was counted a few times. The chain couples TRBV12-3 or TRBV12-4 to TRBJ2-7; 7 positions match TRBD2. CDR3 length: 15 residues. V lost 2 bases to trimming and J lost 2 bases; unmatched junction nucleotides: 6. CDR3 amino acids: CASSLLPSGTYEQYF. CDR3 bases: TGTGCCAGCAGTTTATTGCCTAGCGGAACCTACGAGCAGTACTTC.

The J gene is TRBJ1-4, the V gene TRBV4-1; 7 nucleotides line up with TRBD1. Trimming took 3 bases from V and 4 from J; bases not matched to a gene: 17. The CDR3 consists of 19 residues. The V gene's germline CDR1 is MGHRA and CDR2 YSYEKL. CDR3 sequence reads: CASSQTRLARGQGNEKLFF. For the CDR3, the DNA is TGCGCCAGCAGCCAGACCCGCCTGGCAAGGGGGCAGGGTAATGAAAAACTGTTTTTT.

This clonotype has just a few counts. The chain combines TRBV7-9 with TRBJ1-1, with D possibly being TRBD1 (5 bases). Deletions cut 5 bases from V and 6 bases from J, with 19 bases between. In germline, CDR1 is SEHNR, CDR2 FQNEAQ (reference sequence). The CDR3 totals 15 residues. CDR3 nucleotide sequence: TGTGCCAGCAGCGGGCGGTACAGGCCTTATTCTGAAGCTTTCTTT. Amino acids: CASSGRYRPYSEAFF. Full variable domain (missing parts from reference TRBV7-9 and TRBJ1-1): DTGVSQNPRHKITKRGQNVTFRCDPISEHNRLYWYRQTLGQGPEFLTYFQNEAQLEKSRLLSDRFSAERPKGSFSTLEIQRTEQGDSAMYLCASSGRYRPYSEAFFGQGTRLTVV.

This clonotype turned up a few times. The CDR3 DNA reads as TGTGCCAGCAGCGATGGAGGACGTCGCTCGGGAAAACTGTTTTTT. Translated: CASSDGGRRSGKLFF. The chain has TRBV7-9 and TRBJ1-4, with D hard to call. The V gene lost 5 bases and the J gene lost 10 bases, with 20 bases spanning the gap. CDR3 size: 15 residues. Germline lookup yields CDR1 SEHNR and CDR2 FQNEAQ (reference sequence).

Of note for this clonotype: The junction does not match germline at one end; this may be a read error. The chain links TRBV7-9 to TRBJ2-7, with D perhaps TRBD2 (5 bases). The CDR3 sequence is 12 residues long. Germline-derived CDR1 and CDR2 are SEHNR and FQNEAQ (reference sequence). The chain's CDR3 is CAGSEGGYEQYF. CDR3 sequence (DNA): TGTGCCGGCAGCGAGGGCGGCTACGAGCAGTACTTC.

The chain couples TRBV20-1 to TRBJ1-4; tentative D call: TRBD1 (6 bases). The CDR3 loop spans 13 amino acids. V lost 4 bases to trimming and J lost 11 bases, with 17 bases between them. Germline V gene data show CDR1 as DFQATT and CDR2 as SNEGSKA (reference sequence). For the CDR3, the DNA is TGCAGTGCTACCATACAGGGAGATGGTAAACTGTTTTTT. It codes for CSATIQGDGKLFF.

J is TRBJ2-5 and V is TRBV6-5; 11 bases fit TRBD1. The CDR3 loop spans 15 amino acids. Germline assignment: CDR1 MNHEY and CDR2 SVGAGI. With V trimmed by 2 bases and J by 2 bases, 1 base remained unmatched. The CDR3: CASSYGTGGQETQYF. The CDR3 nucleotides are TGTGCCAGCAGTTACGGGACAGGGGGGCAAGAGACCCAGTACTTC.

The V gene is TRBV29-1, the J gene TRBJ1-2, with D possibly matching TRBD1 (5 bases). The CDR3 has 11 residues. The V gene's germline CDR1 is SQVTM and CDR2 ANQGSEA. The CDR3 DNA sequence: TGCAGTATCGGGGGGTTCTATGGCTACACCTTC. It yields the protein CSIGGFYGYTF.

This chain joins TRBV19 and TRBJ2-3; D gene unclear. CDR1 and CDR2 from the germline V gene are LNHDA and SQIVND (reference sequence). The CDR3 contains 13 residues. Trimming cost V 1 base and J 9 bases, with 11 bases left between them. The CDR3 DNA reads as TGTGCCAGTAGTATAGCCAAAGGAAGAACGCAGTATTTT. Residues: CASSIAKGRTQYF.